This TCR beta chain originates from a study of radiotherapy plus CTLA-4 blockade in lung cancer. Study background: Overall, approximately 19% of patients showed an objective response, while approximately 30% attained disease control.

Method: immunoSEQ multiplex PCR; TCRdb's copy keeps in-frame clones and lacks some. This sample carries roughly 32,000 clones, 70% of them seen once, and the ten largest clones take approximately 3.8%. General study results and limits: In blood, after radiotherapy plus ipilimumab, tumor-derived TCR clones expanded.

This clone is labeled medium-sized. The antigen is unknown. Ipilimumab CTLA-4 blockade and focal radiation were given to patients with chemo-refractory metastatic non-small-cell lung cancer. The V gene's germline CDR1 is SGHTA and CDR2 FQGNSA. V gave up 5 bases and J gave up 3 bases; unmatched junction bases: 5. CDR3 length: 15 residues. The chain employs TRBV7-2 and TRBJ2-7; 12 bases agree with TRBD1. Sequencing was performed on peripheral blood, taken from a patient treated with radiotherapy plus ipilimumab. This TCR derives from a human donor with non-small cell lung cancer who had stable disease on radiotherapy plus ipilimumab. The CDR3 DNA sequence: TGTGCCAGCAGCCAGGGACAGGGGGCGGTCTACGAGCAGTACTTC. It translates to CASSQGQGAVYEQYF.